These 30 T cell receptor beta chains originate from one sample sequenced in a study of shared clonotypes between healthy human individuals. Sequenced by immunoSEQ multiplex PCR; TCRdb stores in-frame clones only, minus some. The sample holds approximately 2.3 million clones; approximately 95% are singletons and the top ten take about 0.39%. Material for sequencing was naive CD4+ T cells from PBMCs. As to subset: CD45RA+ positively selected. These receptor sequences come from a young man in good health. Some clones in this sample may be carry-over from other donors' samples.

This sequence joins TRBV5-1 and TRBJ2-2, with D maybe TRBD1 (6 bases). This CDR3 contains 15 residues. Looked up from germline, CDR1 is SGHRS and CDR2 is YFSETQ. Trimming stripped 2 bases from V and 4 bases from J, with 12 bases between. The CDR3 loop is CASSFRQDRTGELFF. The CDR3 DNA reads TGCGCCAGCAGCTTTCGACAGGACCGCACCGGGGAGCTGTTTTTT.

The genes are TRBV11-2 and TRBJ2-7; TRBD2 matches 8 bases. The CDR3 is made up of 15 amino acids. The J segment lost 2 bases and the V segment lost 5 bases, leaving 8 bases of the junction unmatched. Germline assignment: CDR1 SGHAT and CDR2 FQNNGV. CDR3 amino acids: CASSRETSGTYEQYF. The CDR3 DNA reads TGTGCCAGCAGCCGTGAAACTAGCGGCACCTACGAGCAGTACTTC.

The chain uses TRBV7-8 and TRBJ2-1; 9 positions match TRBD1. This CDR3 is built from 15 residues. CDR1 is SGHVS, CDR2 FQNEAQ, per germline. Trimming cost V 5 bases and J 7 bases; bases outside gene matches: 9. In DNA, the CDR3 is TGTGCCAGCAGCCACAGGGGGCTTTGGGGAAATGAGCAGTTCTTC. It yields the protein CASSHRGLWGNEQFF.

The CDR3 sequence: CASSQTSWEQYF. The CDR3 region has the DNA TGTGCCAGCAGCCAGACCAGCTGGGAGCAGTACTTC. The genes are TRBV11-2 and TRBJ2-5, with D possibly being TRBD2 (5 bases). Germline V gene lookup returns CDR1 SGHAT and CDR2 FQNNGV. V was shortened by 5 bases and J by 11 bases, with 15 bases between the two germline ends. The CDR3 is 12 residues long.

CDR3 sequence reads: CASSQPTRNYGYTF. The CDR3 DNA sequence: TGCGCCAGCAGCCAACCCACACGGAACTATGGCTACACCTTC. The rearrangement joins TRBV4-1 to TRBJ1-2; D is ambiguous. This CDR3 contains 14 residues. CDR1 MGHRA and CDR2 YSYEKL come from the germline V gene. Deletions cut 2 bases from V and 2 bases from J, with 9 bases between.

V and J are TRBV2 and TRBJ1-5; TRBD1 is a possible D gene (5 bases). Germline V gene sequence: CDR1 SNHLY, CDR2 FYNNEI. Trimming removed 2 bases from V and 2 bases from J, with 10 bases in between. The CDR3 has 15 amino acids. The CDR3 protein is CASSERGAGNQPQHF. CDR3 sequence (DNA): TGTGCCAGCAGTGAACGAGGGGCCGGCAATCAGCCCCAGCATTTT.

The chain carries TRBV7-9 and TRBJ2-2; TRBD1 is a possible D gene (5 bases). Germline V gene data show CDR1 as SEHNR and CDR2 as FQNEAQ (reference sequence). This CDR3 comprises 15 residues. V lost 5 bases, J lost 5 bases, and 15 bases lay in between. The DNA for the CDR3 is TGTGCCAGCAGCCCCGAAGGGGTCCGGACCGGGGAGCTGTTTTTT. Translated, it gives CASSPEGVRTGELFF.

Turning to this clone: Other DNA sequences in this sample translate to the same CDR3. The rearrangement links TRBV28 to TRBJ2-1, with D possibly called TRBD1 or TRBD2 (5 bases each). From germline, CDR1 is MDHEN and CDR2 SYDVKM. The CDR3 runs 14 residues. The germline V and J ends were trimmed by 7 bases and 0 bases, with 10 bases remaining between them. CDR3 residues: CASTGPSSYNEQFF. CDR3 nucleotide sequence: TGTGCCAGCACGGGGCCTAGCTCCTACAATGAGCAGTTCTTC.

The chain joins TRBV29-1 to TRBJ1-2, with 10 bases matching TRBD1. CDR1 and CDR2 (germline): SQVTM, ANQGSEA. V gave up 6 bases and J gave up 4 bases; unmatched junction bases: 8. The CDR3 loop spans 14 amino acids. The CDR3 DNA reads TGCAGCGTCCTTGTGGGGGACAGGGGCTATGGCTACACCTTC. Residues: CSVLVGDRGYGYTF.

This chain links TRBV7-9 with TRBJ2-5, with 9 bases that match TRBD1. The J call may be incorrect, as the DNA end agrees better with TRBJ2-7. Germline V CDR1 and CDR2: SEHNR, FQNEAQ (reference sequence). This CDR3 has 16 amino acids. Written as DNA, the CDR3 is TGTGCCAGCAGCCATCTGGGACAGGGAGGGGACTACGAGCAGTACTTC. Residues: CASSHLGQGGDYEQYF.

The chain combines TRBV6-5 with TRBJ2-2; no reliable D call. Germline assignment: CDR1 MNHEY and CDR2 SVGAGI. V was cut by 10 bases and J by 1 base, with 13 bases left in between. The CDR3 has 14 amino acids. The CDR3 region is CATQPSRNTGELFF. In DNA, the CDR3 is TGTGCCACCCAACCGAGTCGGAACACCGGGGAGCTGTTTTTT.

Here the CDR3 reads CAWSVLYGTSDLYF. In nucleotides, the CDR3 is TGTGCCTGGAGTGTACTCTACGGGACCTCCGACTTGTACTTC. This chain links TRBV30 with TRBJ2-7; D could derive from TRBD1 or TRBD2 (5 bases each). The ends were cut back, 0 bases at V and 12 bases at J, with 21 bases in the middle. This CDR3 spans 14 amino acids. Germline V gives CDR1 GTSNPN, CDR2 SVGIG (reference sequence).

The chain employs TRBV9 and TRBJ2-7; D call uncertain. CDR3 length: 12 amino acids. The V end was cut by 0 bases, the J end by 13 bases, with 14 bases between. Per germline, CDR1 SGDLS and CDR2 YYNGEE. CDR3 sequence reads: CASSVVVGPSYF. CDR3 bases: TGTGCCAGCAGCGTAGTCGTGGGTCCATCCTACTTC.

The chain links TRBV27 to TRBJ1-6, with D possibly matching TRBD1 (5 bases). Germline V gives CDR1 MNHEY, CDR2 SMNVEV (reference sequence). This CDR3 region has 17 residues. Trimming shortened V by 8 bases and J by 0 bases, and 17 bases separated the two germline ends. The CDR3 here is CASPPERGSSYNSPLHF. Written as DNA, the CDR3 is TGTGCCAGCCCCCCGGAGCGGGGGAGCTCCTATAATTCACCCCTCCACTTT.

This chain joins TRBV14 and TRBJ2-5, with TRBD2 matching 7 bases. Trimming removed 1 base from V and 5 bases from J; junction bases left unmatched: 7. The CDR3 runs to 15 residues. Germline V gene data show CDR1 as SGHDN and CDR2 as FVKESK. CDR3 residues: CASSQGSSGLETQYF. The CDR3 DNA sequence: TGTGCCAGCAGCCAAGGGTCTAGCGGACTCGAGACCCAGTACTTC.

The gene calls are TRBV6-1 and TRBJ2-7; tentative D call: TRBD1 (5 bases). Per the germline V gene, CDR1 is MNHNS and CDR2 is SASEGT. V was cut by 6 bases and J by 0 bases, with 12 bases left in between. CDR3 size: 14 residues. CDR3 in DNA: TGTGCCAGCAGGGACACCTTGCCCTCCTACGAGCAGTACTTC. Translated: CASRDTLPSYEQYF.

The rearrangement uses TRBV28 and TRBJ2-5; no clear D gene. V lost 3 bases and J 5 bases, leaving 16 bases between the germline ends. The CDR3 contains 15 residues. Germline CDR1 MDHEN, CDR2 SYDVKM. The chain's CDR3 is CASSFSGTSSETQYF. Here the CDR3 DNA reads TGTGCCAGCAGTTTTTCAGGTACTTCTTCGGAGACCCAGTACTTC.

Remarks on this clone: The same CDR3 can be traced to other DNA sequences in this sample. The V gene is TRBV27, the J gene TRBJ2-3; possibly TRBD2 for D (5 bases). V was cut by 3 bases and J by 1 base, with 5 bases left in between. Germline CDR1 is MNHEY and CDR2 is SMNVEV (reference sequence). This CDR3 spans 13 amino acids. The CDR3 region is CASSLRGTDTQYF. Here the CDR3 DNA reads TGTGCCAGCAGTTTGCGGGGCACAGATACGCAGTATTTT.

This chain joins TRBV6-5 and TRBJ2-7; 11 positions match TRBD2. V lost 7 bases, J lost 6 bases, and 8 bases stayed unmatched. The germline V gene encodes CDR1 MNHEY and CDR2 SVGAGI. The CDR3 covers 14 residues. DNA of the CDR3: TGTGCCAGCACCGCGACTAGCGGGACCCTCGAGCAGTACTTC. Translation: CASTATSGTLEQYF.

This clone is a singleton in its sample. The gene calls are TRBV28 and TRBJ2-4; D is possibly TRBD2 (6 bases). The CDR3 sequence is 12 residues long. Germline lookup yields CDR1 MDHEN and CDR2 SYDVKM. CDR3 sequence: CATLGGKNIQYF. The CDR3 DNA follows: TGTGCTACTTTGGGGGGCAAAAACATTCAGTACTTC.

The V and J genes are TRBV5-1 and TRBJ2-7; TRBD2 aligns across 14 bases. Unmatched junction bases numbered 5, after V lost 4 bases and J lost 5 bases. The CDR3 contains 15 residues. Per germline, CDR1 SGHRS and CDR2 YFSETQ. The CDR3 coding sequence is TGCGCCAGCAGCACTGGGACTAGCGGGAGTAACGAGCAGTACTTC. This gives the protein CASSTGTSGSNEQYF.

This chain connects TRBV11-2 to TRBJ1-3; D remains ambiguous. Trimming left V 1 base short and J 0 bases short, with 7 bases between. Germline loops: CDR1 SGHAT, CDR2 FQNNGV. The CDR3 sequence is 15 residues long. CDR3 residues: CASSLVQSSGNTIYF. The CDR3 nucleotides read TGTGCCAGCAGCTTAGTCCAGAGCTCTGGAAACACCATATATTTT.

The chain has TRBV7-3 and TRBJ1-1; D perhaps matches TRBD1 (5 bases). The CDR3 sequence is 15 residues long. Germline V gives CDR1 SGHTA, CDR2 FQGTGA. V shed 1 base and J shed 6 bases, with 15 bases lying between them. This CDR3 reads CASSLMGGALAEAFF. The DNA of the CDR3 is TGTGCCAGCAGCTTAATGGGCGGGGCATTAGCTGAAGCTTTCTTT.

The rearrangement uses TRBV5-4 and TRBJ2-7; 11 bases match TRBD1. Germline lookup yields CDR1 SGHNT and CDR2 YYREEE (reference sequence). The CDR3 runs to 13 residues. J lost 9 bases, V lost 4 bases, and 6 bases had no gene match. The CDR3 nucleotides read TGTGCCAGCAGCCTGGACAGGGGGCGTGGGCAGTACTTC. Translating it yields CASSLDRGRGQYF. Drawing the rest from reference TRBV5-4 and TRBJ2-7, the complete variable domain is ETGVTQSPTHLIKTRGQQVTLRCSSQSGHNTVSWYQQALGQGPQFIFQYYREEENGRGNFPPRFSGLQFPNYSSELNVNALELDDSALYLCASSLDRGRGQYFGPGTRLTVT.

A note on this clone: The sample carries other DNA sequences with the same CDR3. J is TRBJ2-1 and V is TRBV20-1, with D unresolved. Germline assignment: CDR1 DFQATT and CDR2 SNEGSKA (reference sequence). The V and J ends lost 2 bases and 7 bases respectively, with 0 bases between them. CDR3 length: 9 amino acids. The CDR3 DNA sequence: TGCAGTGCTAGAAATGAGCAGTTCTTC. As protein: CSARNEQFF.

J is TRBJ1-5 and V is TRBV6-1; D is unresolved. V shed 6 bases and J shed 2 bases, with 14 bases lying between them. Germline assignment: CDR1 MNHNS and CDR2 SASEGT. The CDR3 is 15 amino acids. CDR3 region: CASREIWEGNQPQHF. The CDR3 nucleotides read TGTGCCAGCAGGGAAATATGGGAGGGCAATCAGCCCCAGCATTTT.

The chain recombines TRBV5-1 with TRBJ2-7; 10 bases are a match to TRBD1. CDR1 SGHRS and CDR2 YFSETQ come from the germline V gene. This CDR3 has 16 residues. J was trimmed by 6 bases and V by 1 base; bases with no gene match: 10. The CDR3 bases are TGCGCCAGCAGCTTGAAAGCCGGGACAGGGGCAACCGAGCAGTACTTC. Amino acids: CASSLKAGTGATEQYF.

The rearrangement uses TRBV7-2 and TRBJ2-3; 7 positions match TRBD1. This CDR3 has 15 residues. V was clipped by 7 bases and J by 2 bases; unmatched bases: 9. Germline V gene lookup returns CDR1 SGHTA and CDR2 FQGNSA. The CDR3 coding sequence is TGTGCCAGCACCCTTGTGGGACAGCTCACAGATACGCAGTATTTT. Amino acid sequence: CASTLVGQLTDTQYF.

This CDR3 is CASSLAGQVTDTQYF. The CDR3 DNA reads TGTGCCAGCAGCTTAGCGGGACAGGTCACAGATACGCAGTATTTT. V and J are TRBV7-3 and TRBJ2-3, with TRBD1 identical over 8 bases. J gave up 2 bases and V 2 bases, and 3 bases lay outside the gene matches. CDR1 and CDR2 from the germline V gene are SGHTA and FQGTGA. The CDR3 contains 15 residues.

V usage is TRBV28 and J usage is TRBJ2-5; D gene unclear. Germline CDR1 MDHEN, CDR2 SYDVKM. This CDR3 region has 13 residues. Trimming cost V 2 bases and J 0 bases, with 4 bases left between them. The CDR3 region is CASSLSNQETQYF. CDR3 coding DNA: TGTGCCAGCAGTTTAAGCAACCAAGAGACCCAGTACTTC.